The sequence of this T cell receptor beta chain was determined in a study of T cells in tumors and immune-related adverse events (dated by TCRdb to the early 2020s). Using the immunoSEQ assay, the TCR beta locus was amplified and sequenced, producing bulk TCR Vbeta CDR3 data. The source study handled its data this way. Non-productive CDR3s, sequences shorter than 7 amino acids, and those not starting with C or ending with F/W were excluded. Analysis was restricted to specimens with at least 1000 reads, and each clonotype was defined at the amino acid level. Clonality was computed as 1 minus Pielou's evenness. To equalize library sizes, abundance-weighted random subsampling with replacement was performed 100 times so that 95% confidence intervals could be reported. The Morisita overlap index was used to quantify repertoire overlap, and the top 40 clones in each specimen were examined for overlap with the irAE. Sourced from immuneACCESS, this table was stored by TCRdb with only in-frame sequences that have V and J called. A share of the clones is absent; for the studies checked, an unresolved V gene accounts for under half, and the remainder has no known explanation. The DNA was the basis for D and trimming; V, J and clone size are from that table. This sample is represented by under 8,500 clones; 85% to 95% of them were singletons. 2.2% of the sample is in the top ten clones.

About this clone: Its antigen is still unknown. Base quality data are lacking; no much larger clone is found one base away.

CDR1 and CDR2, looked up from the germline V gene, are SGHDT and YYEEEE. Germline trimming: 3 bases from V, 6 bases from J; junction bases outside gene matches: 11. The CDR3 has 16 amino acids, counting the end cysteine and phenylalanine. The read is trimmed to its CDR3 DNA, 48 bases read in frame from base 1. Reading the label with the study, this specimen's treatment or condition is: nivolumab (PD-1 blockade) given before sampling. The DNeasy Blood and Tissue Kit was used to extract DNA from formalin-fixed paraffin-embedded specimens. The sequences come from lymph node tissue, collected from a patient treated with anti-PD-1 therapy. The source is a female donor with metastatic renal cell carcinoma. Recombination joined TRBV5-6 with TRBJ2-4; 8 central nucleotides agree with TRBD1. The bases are TGTGCCAGCAGCTCCCATTCAGGGGGCAGCCGAAACATTCAGTACTTC. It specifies CASSSHSGGSRNIQYF.